The 14 T cell receptor beta chains reported below all come from one sample, sequenced in a study of T cell changes during pregnancy in multiple sclerosis. The data were produced by immunoSEQ multiplex PCR, yet TCRdb's version contains in-frame clones alone and is incomplete. The sample yields tens of thousands of clones, roughly 90% seen once. The specimen comprised peripheral blood, sampled in the first trimester of pregnancy. All receptors come from a female donor in good health, enrolled as a control in a pregnancy study.

The chain recombines TRBV6-5 with TRBJ2-7, with TRBD2 matching over 8 bases. Germline V gene data show CDR1 as MNHEY and CDR2 as SVGAGI. J lost 4 bases, V lost 2 bases, and 7 bases had no gene match. The CDR3 sequence is 15 residues long. This CDR3 reads CASSYNTGGLYEQYF. DNA for the CDR3: TGTGCCAGCAGTTACAATACGGGGGGGCTGTACGAGCAGTACTTC.

The chain joins TRBV28 to TRBJ1-5; tentative D call: TRBD1 (6 bases). Trimming removed 4 bases at V and 5 bases at J, with 15 bases between. This CDR3 is built from 15 residues. Germline CDR1 is MDHEN and CDR2 is SYDVKM. This CDR3 is CASSSSGANHQPQHF. In nucleotides, the CDR3 is TGTGCCAGCAGTTCGTCAGGGGCGAACCATCAGCCCCAGCATTTT.

The chain couples TRBV28 to TRBJ2-1, with 10 bases that match TRBD1. The CDR3 totals 14 residues. J lost 6 bases, V lost 11 bases, and 10 bases had no gene match. Germline CDR1 and CDR2: MDHEN and SYDVKM. Here the CDR3 DNA reads TGTGCCGGCACCTTGACAGGGGGCCCCAATGAGCAGTTCTTC. Translated, it gives CAGTLTGGPNEQFF.

The chain employs TRBV7-2 and TRBJ2-3, with D possibly TRBD2 on 5 matching bases. Looked up from germline, CDR1 is SGHTA and CDR2 is FQGNSA. The CDR3 spans 15 residues. Between the trimmed V and J ends, which lost 5 bases and 3 bases, there was a span of 15 bases. The chain's CDR3 is CASSPRGLLTDTQYF. CDR3 coding DNA: TGTGCCAGCAGCCCACGGGGTCTTCTGACAGATACGCAGTATTTT.

The CDR3 protein is CATSRARGLPYNEQFF. DNA for the CDR3: TGTGCCACCAGCAGAGCGCGGGGCCTTCCCTACAATGAGCAGTTCTTC. The chain carries TRBV15 and TRBJ2-1, with D perhaps matching TRBD2 (6 bases). The germline V gene encodes CDR1 LNHNV and CDR2 YYDKDF (reference sequence). The CDR3 contains 16 residues. The V gene lost 1 base and the J gene lost 2 bases, with 12 bases spanning the gap.

The chain is built from TRBV7-2 and TRBJ2-7; 8 bases agree with TRBD2. Per the germline V gene, CDR1 is SGHTA and CDR2 is FQGNSA. The CDR3 covers 15 residues. The ends lost 7 bases at V and 0 bases at J; junction bases unmatched: 8. Here the CDR3 DNA reads TGTGCCAGCACTCCCGGGGGGGCCGTCTCCTACGAGCAGTACTTC. This translates into CASTPGGAVSYEQYF.

V and J are TRBV11-2 and TRBJ1-4; D uncertain. CDR3 length: 15 residues. Per germline, CDR1 SGHAT and CDR2 FQNNGV. Deletions cut 1 base from V and 7 bases from J, with 13 bases between. CDR3 residues: CASSLGRPQSEKLFF. The CDR3 DNA reads TGTGCCAGCAGCTTAGGCAGGCCCCAAAGTGAAAAACTGTTTTTT.

The CDR3 region has the DNA TGTGCCAGTAGTATTCTGCGACAGGGGAACACTGAAGCTTTCTTT. Translated: CASSILRQGNTEAFF. V gene TRBV19 combines with J gene TRBJ1-1; 7 positions match TRBD1. V lost 3 bases, J lost 1 base, and 5 bases stayed unmatched. Germline V gene lookup returns CDR1 LNHDA and CDR2 SQIVND (reference sequence). CDR3 length: 15 amino acids.

V usage is TRBV7-2 and J usage is TRBJ1-2; possibly TRBD1 for D (6 bases). V was pared by 1 base and J by 5 bases, with 11 bases between. Germline V gene data show CDR1 as SGHTA and CDR2 as FQGNSA. The CDR3 totals 14 residues. The CDR3 DNA follows: TGTGCCAGCAGCTTAGGGACAGCGTCTTATGGCTACACCTTC. As protein: CASSLGTASYGYTF.

The chain carries TRBV2 and TRBJ2-2; tentative D call: TRBD1 (6 bases). V shed 6 bases and J shed 0 bases, with 14 bases lying between them. CDR1 and CDR2 (germline): SNHLY, FYNNEI. This CDR3 is 16 amino acids long. Written as DNA, the CDR3 is TGTGCCAGCAGCTTCGACAGGACCGCGAACACCGGGGAGCTGTTTTTT. This encodes CASSFDRTANTGELFF.

This clone came up a few times. V is TRBV19 and J is TRBJ1-4; 7 bases match TRBD1. The CDR3 runs 15 residues. Germline CDR1 reads LNHDA; CDR2 reads SQIVND (reference sequence). With 6 bases clipped from V and 3 bases from J, the junction kept 7 bases outside the gene matches. Here the CDR3 reads CASRAQGGANEKLFF. The CDR3 nucleotides read TGTGCCAGTAGGGCCCAGGGGGGAGCTAATGAAAAACTGTTTTTT.

The chain couples TRBV19 to TRBJ1-2, with 10 bases matching TRBD1. There are 15 residues in the CDR3. J gave up 4 bases and V 2 bases, and 4 bases lay outside the gene matches. CDR1 LNHDA and CDR2 SQIVND come from the germline V gene (reference sequence). CDR3 sequence reads: CASSISTGGGYGYTF. The CDR3 bases are TGTGCCAGTAGTATATCGACAGGGGGCGGCTATGGCTACACCTTC.

V usage is TRBV7-9 and J usage is TRBJ2-1; D unclear. This CDR3 spans 15 amino acids. The V end was cut by 3 bases, the J end by 2 bases, with 11 bases between. From germline, CDR1 is SEHNR and CDR2 FQNEAQ (reference sequence). The DNA for the CDR3 is TGTGCCAGCAGCTTTAACACCGGAGCCTACAATGAGCAGTTCTTC. Translating it yields CASSFNTGAYNEQFF.

The chain employs TRBV7-9 and TRBJ1-1; no firm D call. The CDR3 extends over 12 amino acids. CDR1 is SEHNR, CDR2 FQNEAQ, per germline (reference sequence). V lost 0 bases and J 9 bases, leaving 8 bases between the germline ends. The CDR3 sequence is CASSLARAQAFF. The CDR3 coding sequence is TGTGCCAGCAGCTTAGCGAGGGCCCAAGCTTTCTTT. Full variable domain (remainder filled in from reference TRBV7-9 and TRBJ1-1): DTGVSQNPRHKITKRGQNVTFRCDPISEHNRLYWYRQTLGQGPEFLTYFQNEAQLEKSRLLSDRFSAERPKGSFSTLEIQRTEQGDSAMYLCASSLARAQAFFGQGTRLTVV.